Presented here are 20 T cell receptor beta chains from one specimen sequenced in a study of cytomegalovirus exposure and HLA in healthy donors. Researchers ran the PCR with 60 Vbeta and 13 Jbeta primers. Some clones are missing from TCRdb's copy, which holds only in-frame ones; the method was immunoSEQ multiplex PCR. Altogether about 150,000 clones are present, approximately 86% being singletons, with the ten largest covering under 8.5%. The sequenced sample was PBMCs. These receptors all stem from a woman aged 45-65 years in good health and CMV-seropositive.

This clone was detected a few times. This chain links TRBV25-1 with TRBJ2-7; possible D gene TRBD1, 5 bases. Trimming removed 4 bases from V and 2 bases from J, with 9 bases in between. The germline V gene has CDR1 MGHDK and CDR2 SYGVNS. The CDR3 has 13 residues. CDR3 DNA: TGTGCCAGCAGTGTTACAGGTACCTACGAGCAGTACTTC. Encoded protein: CASSVTGTYEQYF.

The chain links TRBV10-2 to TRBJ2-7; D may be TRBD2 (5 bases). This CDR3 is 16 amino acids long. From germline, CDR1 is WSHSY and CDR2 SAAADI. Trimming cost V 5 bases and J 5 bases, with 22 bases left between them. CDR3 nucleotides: TGCGCCAGCAGTTACGGGGTGTGGGTTCCGGGCCACGAGCAGTACTTC. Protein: CASSYGVWVPGHEQYF.

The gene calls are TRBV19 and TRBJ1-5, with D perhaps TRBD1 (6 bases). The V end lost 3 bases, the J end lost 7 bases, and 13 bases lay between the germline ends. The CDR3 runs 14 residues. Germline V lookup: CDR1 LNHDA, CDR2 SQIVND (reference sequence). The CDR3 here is CASSIGEGGQPQHF. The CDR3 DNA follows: TGTGCCAGTAGTATTGGGGAGGGGGGACAGCCCCAGCATTTT. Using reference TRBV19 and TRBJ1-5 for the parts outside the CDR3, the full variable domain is DGGITQSPKYLFRKEGQNVTLSCEQNLNHDAMYWYRQDPGQGLRLIYYSQIVNDFQKGDIAEGYSVSREKKESFPLTVTSAQKNPTAFYLCASSIGEGGQPQHFGDGTRLSIL.

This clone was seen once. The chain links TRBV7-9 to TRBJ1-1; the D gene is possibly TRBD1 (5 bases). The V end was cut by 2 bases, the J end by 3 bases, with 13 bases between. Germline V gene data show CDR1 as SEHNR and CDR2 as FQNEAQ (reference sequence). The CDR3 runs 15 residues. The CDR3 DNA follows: TGTGCCAGCAGCTTACTCCGGGGGTTGGACACTGAAGCTTTCTTT. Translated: CASSLLRGLDTEAFF.

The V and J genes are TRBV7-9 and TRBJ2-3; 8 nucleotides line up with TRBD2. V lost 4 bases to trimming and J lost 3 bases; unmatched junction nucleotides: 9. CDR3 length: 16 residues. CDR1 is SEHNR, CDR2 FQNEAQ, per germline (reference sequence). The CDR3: CASSSIRTSLTDTQYF. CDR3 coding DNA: TGTGCCAGCAGCTCTATCAGGACTAGCCTTACAGATACGCAGTATTTT.

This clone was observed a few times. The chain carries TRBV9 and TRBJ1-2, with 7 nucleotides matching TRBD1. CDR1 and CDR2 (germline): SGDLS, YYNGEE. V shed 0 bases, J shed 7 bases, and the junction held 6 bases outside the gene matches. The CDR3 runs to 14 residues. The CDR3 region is CASSVEGGPSGYTF. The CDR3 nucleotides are TGTGCCAGCAGCGTAGAAGGGGGCCCCTCTGGCTACACCTTC.

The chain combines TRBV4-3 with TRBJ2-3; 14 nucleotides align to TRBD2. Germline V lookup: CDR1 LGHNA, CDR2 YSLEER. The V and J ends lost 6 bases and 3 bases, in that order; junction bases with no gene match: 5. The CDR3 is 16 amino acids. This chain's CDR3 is CASSRGLAGGTDTQYF. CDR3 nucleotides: TGCGCCAGCAGTCGAGGACTAGCGGGGGGAACAGATACGCAGTATTTT.

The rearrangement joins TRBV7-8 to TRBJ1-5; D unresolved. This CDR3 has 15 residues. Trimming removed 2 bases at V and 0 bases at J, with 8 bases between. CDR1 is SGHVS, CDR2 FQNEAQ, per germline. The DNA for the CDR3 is TGTGCCAGCAGCTTACTTCAGGATAGCAATCAGCCCCAGCATTTT. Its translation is CASSLLQDSNQPQHF. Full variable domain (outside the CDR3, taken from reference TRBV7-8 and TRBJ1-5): GAGVSQSPRYKVAKRGQDVALRCDPISGHVSLFWYQQALGQGPEFLTYFQNEAQLDKSGLPSDRFFAERPEGSVSTLKIQRTQQEDSAVYLCASSLLQDSNQPQHFGDGTRLSIL.

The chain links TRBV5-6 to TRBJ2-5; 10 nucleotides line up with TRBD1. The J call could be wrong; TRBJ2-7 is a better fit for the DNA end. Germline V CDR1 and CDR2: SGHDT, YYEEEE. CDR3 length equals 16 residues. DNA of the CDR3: TGTGCCAGCAGACTAGAGCTCGGGACAGGGGCCTACGAGCAGTACTTC. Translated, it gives CASRLELGTGAYEQYF.

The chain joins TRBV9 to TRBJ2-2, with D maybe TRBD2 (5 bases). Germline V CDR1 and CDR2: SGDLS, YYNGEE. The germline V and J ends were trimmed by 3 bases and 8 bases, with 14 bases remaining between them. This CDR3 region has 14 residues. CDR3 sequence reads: CASSDTRTVGELFF. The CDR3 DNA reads TGTGCCAGCAGCGATACCCGGACTGTAGGGGAGCTGTTTTTT.

CDR3 in DNA: TGTGCCAGCAGCTTAGGACTGGATCAGCCCCAGCATTTT. The encoded protein is CASSLGLDQPQHF. V is TRBV7-8 and J is TRBJ1-5; D is ambiguous. The CDR3 loop spans 13 amino acids. V gave up 1 base and J gave up 5 bases, with 6 bases separating them. Germline-derived CDR1 and CDR2 are SGHVS and FQNEAQ.

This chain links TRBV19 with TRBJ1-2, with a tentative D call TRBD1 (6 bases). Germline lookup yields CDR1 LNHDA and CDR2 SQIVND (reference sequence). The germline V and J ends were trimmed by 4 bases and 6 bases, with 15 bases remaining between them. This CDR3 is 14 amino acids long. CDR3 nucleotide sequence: TGTGCCAGTAGTACTTACTCACAGGGAGATGGCTACACCTTC. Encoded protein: CASSTYSQGDGYTF.

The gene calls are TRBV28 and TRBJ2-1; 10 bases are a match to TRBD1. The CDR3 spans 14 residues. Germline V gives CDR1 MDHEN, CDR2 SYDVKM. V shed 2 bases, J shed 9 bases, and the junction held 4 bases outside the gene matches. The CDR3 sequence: CASSLGTGVSEQFF. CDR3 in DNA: TGTGCCAGCAGTTTAGGGACAGGGGTTAGTGAGCAGTTCTTC.

CDR3 protein: CAIIAGKQKPQHF. Written as DNA, the CDR3 is TGTGCCATAATTGCAGGGAAACAGAAGCCCCAGCATTTT. The gene calls are TRBV21-1 and TRBJ1-5; TRBD1 is taken as the D call from the table, unchecked against the DNA. TRBV21-1 has pseudogene status. The CDR3 spans 13 residues.

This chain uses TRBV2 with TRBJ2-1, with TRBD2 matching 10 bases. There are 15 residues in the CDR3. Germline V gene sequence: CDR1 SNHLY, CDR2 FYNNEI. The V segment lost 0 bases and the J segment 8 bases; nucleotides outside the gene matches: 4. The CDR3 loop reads CASSEASGGADEQFF. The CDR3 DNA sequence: TGTGCCAGCAGTGAAGCGAGCGGGGGGGCTGATGAGCAGTTCTTC. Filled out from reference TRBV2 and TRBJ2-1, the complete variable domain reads EPEVTQTPSHQVTQMGQEVILRCVPISNHLYFYWYRQILGQKVEFLVSFYNNEISEKSEIFDDQFSVERPDGSNFTLKIRSTKLEDSAMYFCASSEASGGADEQFFGPGTRLTVL.

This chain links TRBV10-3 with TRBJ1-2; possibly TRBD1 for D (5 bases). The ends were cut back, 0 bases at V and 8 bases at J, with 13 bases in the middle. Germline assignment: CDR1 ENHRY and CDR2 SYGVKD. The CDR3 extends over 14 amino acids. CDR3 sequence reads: CAISESGRVQGYTF. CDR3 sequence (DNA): TGTGCCATCAGTGAGTCTGGCAGGGTTCAAGGCTACACCTTC.

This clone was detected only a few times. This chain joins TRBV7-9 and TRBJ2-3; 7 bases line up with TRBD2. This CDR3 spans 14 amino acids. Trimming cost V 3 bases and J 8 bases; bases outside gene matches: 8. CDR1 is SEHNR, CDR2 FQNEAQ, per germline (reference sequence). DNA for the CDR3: TGTGCCAGCAGCTTTGCGGGGGATCTGGGTACGCAGTATTTT. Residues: CASSFAGDLGTQYF.

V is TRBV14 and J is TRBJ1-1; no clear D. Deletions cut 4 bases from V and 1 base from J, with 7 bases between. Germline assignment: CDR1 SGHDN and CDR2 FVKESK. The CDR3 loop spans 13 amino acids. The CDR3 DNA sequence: TGTGCCAGCAGCCGACAAGGGAACACTGAAGCTTTCTTT. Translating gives CASSRQGNTEAFF.

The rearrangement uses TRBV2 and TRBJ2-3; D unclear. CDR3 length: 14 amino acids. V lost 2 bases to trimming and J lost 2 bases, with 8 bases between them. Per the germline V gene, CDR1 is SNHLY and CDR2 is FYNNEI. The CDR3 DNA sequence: TGTGCCAGCAGTGAACCCAGGCTCACAGATACGCAGTATTTT. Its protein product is CASSEPRLTDTQYF.

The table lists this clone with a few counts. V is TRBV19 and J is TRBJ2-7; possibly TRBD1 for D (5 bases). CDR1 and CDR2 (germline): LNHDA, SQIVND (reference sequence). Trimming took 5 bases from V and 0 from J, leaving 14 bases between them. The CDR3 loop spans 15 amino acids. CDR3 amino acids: CASSLVPDTSYEQYF. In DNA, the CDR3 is TGTGCCAGTAGTCTGGTCCCGGACACCTCCTACGAGCAGTACTTC.